This TCR beta chain is from a study of tumor and adjacent non-tumor tissue in lung cancer. This sample's RNA came from whole unsorted tissue. More than 3 cm separated this lung sample from the edge of the tumor. The CDR3 length is 13 residues. CDR1 and CDR2 (germline): SGHDN, FVKESK. With respect to this clonotype: Antigen unknown. One end of the junction fails to match germline, which may point to a read error.

Study-level results: Tumor tissue had significantly higher TCR diversity than normal lung.

A modified ARM-PCR protocol with three rounds of nested PCR amplified TCRbeta. MiXCR, run by TCRdb on the multiplex PCR reads, gives a single entry per CDR3 protein. The sample carries some 68,000 distinct CDR3 sequences, about 77% recorded once. The TCR originated in a man aged 55 to 70 with non-small cell lung cancer. Sequencing was carried out using distant non-tumor lung tissue. The chain uses TRBV14 and TRBJ2-7, with D tentatively TRBD2 (6 bases). The CDR3 DNA reads TGTGCCAGCAGGCAAAGTCCCGGGGGTGAGCAGTACTTT. It specifies CASRQSPGGEQYF. Full variable domain (outside the CDR3, taken from reference TRBV14 and TRBJ2-7): EAGVTQFPSHSVIEKGQTVTLRCDPISGHDNLYWYRRVMGKEIKFLLHFVKESKQDESGMPNNRFLAERTGGTYSTLKVQPAELEDSGVYFCASRQSPGGEQYFGPGTRLTVT.